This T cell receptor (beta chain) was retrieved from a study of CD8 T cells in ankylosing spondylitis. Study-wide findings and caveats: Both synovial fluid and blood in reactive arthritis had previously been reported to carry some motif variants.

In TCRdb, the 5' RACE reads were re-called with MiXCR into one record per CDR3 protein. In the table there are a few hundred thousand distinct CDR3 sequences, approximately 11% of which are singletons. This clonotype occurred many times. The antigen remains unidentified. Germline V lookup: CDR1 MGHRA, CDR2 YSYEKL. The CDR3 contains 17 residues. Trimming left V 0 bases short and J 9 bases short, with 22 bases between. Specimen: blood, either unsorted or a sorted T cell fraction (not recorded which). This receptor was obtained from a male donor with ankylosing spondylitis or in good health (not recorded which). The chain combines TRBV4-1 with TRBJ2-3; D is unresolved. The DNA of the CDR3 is TGCGCCAGCAGCCAAGACGACCTGGGCGGCGGTACCGCGACGCAGTATTTT. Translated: CASSQDDLGGGTATQYF.